This is a list of T cell receptor beta chains from one sample in a study of OX40 agonist ivuxolimab in advanced cancers. Sequencing was performed with immunoSEQ multiplex PCR; in TCRdb, only in-frame clones are kept and a portion is missing. The profile shows over 60,000 clones, roughly 85% of them singletons. The source was CD4+ or CD8+ T cells sorted from blood, collected in a trial of the OX40 agonist ivuxolimab. Every receptor here comes from an adult with an advanced solid tumor such as melanoma, head and neck, liver or kidney cancer. Each CDR3 is given with its conserved first and last residue. A D gene is named only where the DNA matches it firmly. The size of a clone is reported for some rows only, either as once, few or many, or as a class for expanded clones.

size: NA
V: TRBV6-5
D: TRBD2
J: TRBJ2-2
DNA: TGTGCCAGCAGCACACTAGCGGGACCGACCGGGGAGCTGTTTTTT
CDR3: CASSTLAGPTGELFF

size: NA
V: TRBV19
D: NA
J: TRBJ1-6
DNA: TGTGCCAGTAGTACTTCGGTGCCCTATAATTCACCCCTCCACTTT
CDR3: CASSTSVPYNSPLHF

size: NA
V: TRBV7-9
D: NA
J: TRBJ1-4
DNA: TGTGCCAGCAGCTTAGTTTCCGGGACAAAAAATGAAAAACTGTTTTTT
CDR3: CASSLVSGTKNEKLFF

size: NA
V: TRBV2
D: NA
J: TRBJ1-2
DNA: TGTGCCAGCAGTGAAGATCAGTTCTATGGCTACACCTTC
CDR3: CASSEDQFYGYTF

size: NA
V: TRBV2
D: TRBD1
J: TRBJ2-5
DNA: TGTGCCAGCAGCCGGGACAGGGGGAGAGAGACCCAGTACTTC
CDR3: CASSRDRGRETQYF

size: NA
V: TRBV6-6
D: TRBD1
J: TRBJ1-1
DNA: TGTGCCAGCACTCAACAGGGGCACACTGAAGCTTTCTTT
CDR3: CASTQQGHTEAFF

size: NA
V: TRBV6-5
D: NA
J: TRBJ1-2
DNA: TGTGCCAGCAGTTACTGGGACAAAAAGGGCGGCTACACCTTC
CDR3: CASSYWDKKGGYTF

size: NA
V: TRBV13
D: NA
J: TRBJ2-7
DNA: TGTGCCAGCAGCCCATTACAGGGCTACGAGCAGTACTTC
CDR3: CASSPLQGYEQYF

size: once
V: TRBV13
D: NA
J: TRBJ2-1
DNA: TGTGCCAGCAGCACCTCGACAACCTACAATGAGCAGTTCTTC
CDR3: CASSTSTTYNEQFF

size: NA
V: TRBV6-1
D: NA
J: TRBJ2-3
DNA: TGTGCCAGCAGTGGTCAGGGGCTGAGCACAGATACGCAGTATTTT
CDR3: CASSGQGLSTDTQYF

size: NA
V: TRBV6-5
D: NA
J: TRBJ2-5
DNA: TGTGCCAGCAGTTTAGGGAGGGAGACCCAGTACTTC
CDR3: CASSLGRETQYF

size: few
V: TRBV29-1
D: NA
J: TRBJ1-1
DNA: TGCAGCGTTGAGAGCAGTCTGAACACTGAAGCTTTCTTT
CDR3: CSVESSLNTEAFF

size: NA
V: TRBV9
D: TRBD1
J: TRBJ1-6
DNA: TGTGCCAGCAGCGCAGAAAAATCCGGGACAGGCTATTCACCCCTCCACTTT
CDR3: CASSAEKSGTGYSPLHF

size: NA
V: TRBV9
D: NA
J: TRBJ2-4
DNA: TGTGCCAGCAGCTCCCCTGGGGGCAGACTAGCCAAAAACATTCAGTACTTC
CDR3: CASSSPGGRLAKNIQYF

size: NA
V: TRBV19
D: TRBD1
J: TRBJ1-2
DNA: TGTGCCAGTAGCATAGACGACCGACAGGGGGTAGGTGGCTACACCTTC
CDR3: CASSIDDRQGVGGYTF